This TCR beta chain was identified in a study of shared clonotypes between healthy human individuals. Overall study context: Every donor yielded three CD4 naive, three CD4 memory, two CD8 naive and one CD8 memory plate.

Study-wide results and limits: Large depth notwithstanding, sorted-subset sequencing proved incomplete by rarefaction. In general, naive subsets displayed greater estimated richness than memory subsets did.

Concerning this clone itself: Its cognate antigen is unknown.

At deep level, the assay was performed. Clones were sequenced by immunoSEQ multiplex PCR, and TCRdb holds only the in-frame ones, with some missing. Of about 1.5 million clones in the sample, 95% to 99% were seen once. This sequence originates from a young man in good health. Material for sequencing was naive CD4+ T cells sorted from blood. The sample's subset: CD45RA+ positively selected.

The CDR3 region is CASRESGTYTDTQYF. In nucleotides, the CDR3 is TGTGCCAGCAGGGAGAGCGGAACCTACACAGATACGCAGTATTTT. The chain uses TRBV2 and TRBJ2-3; D possibly corresponds to TRBD2 (5 bases). V was shortened by 6 bases and J by 2 bases, with 15 bases between the two germline ends. The V gene's germline CDR1 is SNHLY and CDR2 FYNNEI. The CDR3 contains 15 residues.